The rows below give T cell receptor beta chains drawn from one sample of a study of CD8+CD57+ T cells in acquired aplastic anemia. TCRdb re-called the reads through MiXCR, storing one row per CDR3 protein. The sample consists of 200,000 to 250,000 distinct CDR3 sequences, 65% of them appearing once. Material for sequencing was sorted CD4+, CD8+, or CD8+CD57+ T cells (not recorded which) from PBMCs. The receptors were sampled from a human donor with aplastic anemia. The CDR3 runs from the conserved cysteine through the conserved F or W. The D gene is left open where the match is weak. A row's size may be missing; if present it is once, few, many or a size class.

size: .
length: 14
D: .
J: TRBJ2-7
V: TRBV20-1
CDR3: CSALTVDSSYEQYF
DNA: TGCAGTGCTCTCACTGTTGACAGCTCCTACGAGCAGTACTTC

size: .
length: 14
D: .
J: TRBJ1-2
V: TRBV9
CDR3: CASSVEQQDYGYTF
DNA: TGTGCCAGCAGCGTAGAGCAGCAGGACTATGGCTACACCTTC

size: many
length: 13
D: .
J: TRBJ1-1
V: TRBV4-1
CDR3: CASNPGGESVAFF
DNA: TGCGCCAGCAACCCCGGCGGGGAATCAGTGGCTTTCTTT

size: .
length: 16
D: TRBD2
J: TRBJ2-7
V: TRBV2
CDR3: CASRPPTSGLSYEQYF
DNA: TGTGCCAGCAGGCCCCCGACTAGCGGGCTCTCCTACGAGCAGTACTTC

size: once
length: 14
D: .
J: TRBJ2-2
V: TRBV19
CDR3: CASYRDGGTGELFF
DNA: TGTGCCAGTTACAGGGACGGTGGCACCGGGGAGCTGTTTTTT

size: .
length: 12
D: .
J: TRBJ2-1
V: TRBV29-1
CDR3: CSVGREYNEQFF
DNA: TGCAGCGTTGGCCGGGAGTACAATGAGCAGTTCTTC

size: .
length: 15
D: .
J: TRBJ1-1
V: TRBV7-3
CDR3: CASSSQSSPNTEAFF
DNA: TGTGCCAGCAGCTCCCAATCGAGCCCGAACACTGAAGCTTTCTTT

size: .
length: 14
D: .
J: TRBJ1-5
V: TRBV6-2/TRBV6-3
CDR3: CASSHGTNNQPQHF
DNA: TGTGCCAGCAGCCACGGTACAAACAATCAGCCCCAGCATTTT

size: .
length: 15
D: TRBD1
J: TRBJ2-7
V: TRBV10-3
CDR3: CATCPGRDRGDEQYF
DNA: TGTGCCACCTGCCCGGGCCGCGACAGGGGAGACGAGCAGTACTTC

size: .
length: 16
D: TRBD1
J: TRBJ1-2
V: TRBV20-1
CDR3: CSASMTGAASLYGYTF
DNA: TGCAGTGCTAGCATGACAGGGGCCGCCTCTTTATATGGCTACACCTTC

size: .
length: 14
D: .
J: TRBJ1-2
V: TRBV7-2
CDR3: CASSQRLGERGYTF
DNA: TGTGCCAGCAGCCAAAGGTTGGGAGAACGGGGCTACACCTTC

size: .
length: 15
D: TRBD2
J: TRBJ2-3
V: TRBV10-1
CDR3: CASSRTSRGSDTQYF
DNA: TGCGCCAGCAGTCGGACTAGCAGGGGCTCTGATACGCAGTATTTT

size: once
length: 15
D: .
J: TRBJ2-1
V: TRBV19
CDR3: CASSTPRSQQGEQFF
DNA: TGTGCCAGTAGTACCCCCCGTTCTCAACAGGGTGAGCAGTTCTTC

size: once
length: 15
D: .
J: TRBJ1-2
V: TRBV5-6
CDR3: CASSLWDTNNYGYTF
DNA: TGTGCCAGCAGCTTGTGGGACACCAATAACTATGGCTACACCTTC

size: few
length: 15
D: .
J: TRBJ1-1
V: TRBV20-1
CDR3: CSARGKGTMNTEAFF
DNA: TGCAGTGCTAGAGGAAAGGGGACAATGAACACTGAAGCTTTCTTT

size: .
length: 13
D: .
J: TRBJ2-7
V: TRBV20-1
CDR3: CSARPVAGNEQYF
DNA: TGCAGTGCTAGGCCAGTAGCTGGGAACGAGCAGTACTTC

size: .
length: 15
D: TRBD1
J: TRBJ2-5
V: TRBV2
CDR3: CASSEVGQAPAAQYF
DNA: TGTGCCAGCAGTGAAGTGGGACAGGCCCCAGCGGCCCAGTACTTC

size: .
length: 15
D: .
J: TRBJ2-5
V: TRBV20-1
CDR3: CSASPLQGRGETQYF
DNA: TGCAGTGCTAGTCCCTTACAGGGGAGGGGGGAGACCCAGTACTTC

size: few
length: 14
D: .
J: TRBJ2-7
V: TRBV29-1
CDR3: CSVVLPGPLDEQYF
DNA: TGCAGCGTTGTGTTACCGGGCCCACTGGACGAGCAGTACTTC

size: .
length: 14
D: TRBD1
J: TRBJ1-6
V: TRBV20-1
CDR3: CSALTGYGNSPLHF
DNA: TGCAGTGCGCTGACAGGGTACGGTAATTCACCCCTCCACTTT

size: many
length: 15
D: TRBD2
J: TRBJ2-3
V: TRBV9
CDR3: CASSAASGVTDTQYF
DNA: TGTGCCAGCAGCGCCGCCAGCGGGGTCACAGATACGCAGTATTTT

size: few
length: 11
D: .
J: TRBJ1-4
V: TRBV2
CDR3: CASSGGEKLFF
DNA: TGTGCCAGCAGTGGTGGGGAAAAACTGTTTTTT

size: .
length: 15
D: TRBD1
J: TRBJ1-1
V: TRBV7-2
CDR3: CASSLNGQGNTEAFF
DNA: TGTGCCAGCAGCTTAAACGGACAGGGGAACACTGAAGCTTTCTTT

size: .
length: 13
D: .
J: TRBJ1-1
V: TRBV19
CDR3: CASSLAGPTEAFF
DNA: TGTGCCAGTAGTTTGGCGGGCCCCACTGAAGCTTTCTTT

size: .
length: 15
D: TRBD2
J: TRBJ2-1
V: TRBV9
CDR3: CASSPRTGGYNEQFF
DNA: TGTGCCAGCAGCCCACGTACCGGGGGGTACAATGAGCAGTTCTTC

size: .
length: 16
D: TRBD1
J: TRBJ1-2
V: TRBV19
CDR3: CAGSIQDKTGRTGYTF
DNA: TGTGCCGGTAGTATCCAAGACAAGACAGGGAGAACTGGCTACACCTTC

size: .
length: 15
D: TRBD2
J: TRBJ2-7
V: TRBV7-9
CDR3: CASSSSGKSPYEQYF
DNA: TGTGCCAGCAGCTCTAGCGGGAAGAGCCCCTACGAGCAGTACTTC

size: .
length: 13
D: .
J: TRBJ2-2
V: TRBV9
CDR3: CASSVWNTGELFF
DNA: TGTGCCAGCAGCGTATGGAACACCGGGGAGCTGTTTTTT

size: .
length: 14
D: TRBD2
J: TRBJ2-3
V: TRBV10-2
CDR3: CASSDWSSGDTQYF
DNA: TGCGCCAGCAGTGACTGGTCTAGCGGAGATACGCAGTATTTT

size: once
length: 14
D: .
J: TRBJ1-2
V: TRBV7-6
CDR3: CASSSAGAVYGYTF
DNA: TGTGCCAGCAGCTCCGCCGGGGCAGTCTATGGCTACACCTTC

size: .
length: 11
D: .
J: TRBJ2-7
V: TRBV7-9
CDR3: CASSLLDEQYF
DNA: TGTGCCAGCAGCTTACTGGATGAGCAGTACTTC

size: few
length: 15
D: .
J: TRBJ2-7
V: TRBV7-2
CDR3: CASSLGMGPLYEQYF
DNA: TGTGCCAGCAGCTTAGGCATGGGCCCACTCTACGAGCAGTACTTC

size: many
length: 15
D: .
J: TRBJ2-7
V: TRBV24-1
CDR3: CATSGQPGMNDEQYF
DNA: TGTGCCACCAGTGGACAACCGGGGATGAACGACGAGCAGTACTTC

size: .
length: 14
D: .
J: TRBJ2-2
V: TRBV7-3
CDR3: CASSSLDRTGELFF
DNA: TGTGCCAGCAGCTCTCTGGATCGCACCGGGGAGCTGTTTTTT

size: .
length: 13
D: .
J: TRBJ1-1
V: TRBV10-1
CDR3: CASRIGIHTEAFF
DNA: TGCGCCAGCAGGATTGGGATACACACTGAAGCTTTCTTT

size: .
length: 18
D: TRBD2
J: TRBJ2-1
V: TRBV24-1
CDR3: CATSDLGLAGGRDNEQFF
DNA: TGTGCCACCAGTGATTTGGGACTAGCGGGAGGGCGAGACAATGAGCAGTTCTTC

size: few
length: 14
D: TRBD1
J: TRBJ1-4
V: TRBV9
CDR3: CASSDGTGSEKLFF
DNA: TGTGCCAGCAGCGACGGGACAGGGAGTGAAAAACTGTTTTTT

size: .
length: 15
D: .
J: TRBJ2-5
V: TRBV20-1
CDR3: CSALGRGRAQETQYF
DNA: TGCAGTGCCCTAGGCAGGGGGAGGGCCCAAGAGACCCAGTACTTC

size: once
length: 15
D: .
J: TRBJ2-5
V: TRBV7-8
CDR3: CASSLGVQLQETQYF
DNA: TGTGCCAGCAGCTTAGGGGTCCAGCTTCAAGAGACCCAGTACTTC

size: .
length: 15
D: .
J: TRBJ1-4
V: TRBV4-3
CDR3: CASSQSPIANEKLFF
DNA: TGCGCCAGCAGCCAAAGTCCCATAGCGAATGAAAAACTGTTTTTT

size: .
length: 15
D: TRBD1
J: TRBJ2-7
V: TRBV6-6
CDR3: CASSNPRQGQYEQYF
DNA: TGTGCCAGCAGCAACCCGCGACAGGGACAGTACGAGCAGTACTTC

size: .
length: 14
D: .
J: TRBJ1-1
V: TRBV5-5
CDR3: CASSLEGLNTEAFF
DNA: TGTGCCAGCAGCTTGGAAGGATTGAACACTGAAGCTTTCTTT

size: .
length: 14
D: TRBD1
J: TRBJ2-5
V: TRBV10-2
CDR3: CASGGQNAQETQYF
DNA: TGCGCCAGCGGGGGACAGAATGCACAAGAGACCCAGTACTTC

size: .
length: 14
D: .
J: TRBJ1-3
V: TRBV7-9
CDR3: CASSRQFPGNTIYF
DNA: TGTGCCAGCAGCCGCCAGTTCCCTGGAAACACCATATATTTT

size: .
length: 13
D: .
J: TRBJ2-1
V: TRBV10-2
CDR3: CASNGQPYNEQFF
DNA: TGCGCCAGCAACGGACAGCCCTACAATGAGCAGTTCTTC

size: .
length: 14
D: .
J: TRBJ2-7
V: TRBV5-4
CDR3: CASSLVPGTYEQYF
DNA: TGTGCCAGCAGCTTGGTCCCAGGGACCTACGAGCAGTACTTC

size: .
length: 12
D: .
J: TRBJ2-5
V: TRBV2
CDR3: CARTGRQETQYF
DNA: TGTGCCAGGACAGGACGCCAAGAGACCCAGTACTTC

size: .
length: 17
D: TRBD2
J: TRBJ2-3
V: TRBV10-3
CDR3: CAISESNGGNRTDTQYF
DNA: TGTGCCATCAGTGAGTCGAACGGGGGGAACCGCACAGATACGCAGTATTTT

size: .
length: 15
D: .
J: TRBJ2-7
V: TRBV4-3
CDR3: CASSQDARAPYEQYF
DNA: TGCGCCAGCAGCCAAGATGCCAGGGCACCCTACGAGCAGTACTTC

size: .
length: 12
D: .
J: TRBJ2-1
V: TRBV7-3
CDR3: CASSLGNNEQFF
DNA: TGTGCCAGCAGCCTCGGGAACAATGAGCAGTTCTTC

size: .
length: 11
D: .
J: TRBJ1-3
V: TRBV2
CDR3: CASTVRNTIYF
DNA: TGTGCCAGCACAGTAAGAAACACCATATATTTT

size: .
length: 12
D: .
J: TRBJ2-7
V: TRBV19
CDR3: CASRGDAYEQYF
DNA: TGTGCCAGTAGGGGGGACGCCTACGAGCAGTACTTC

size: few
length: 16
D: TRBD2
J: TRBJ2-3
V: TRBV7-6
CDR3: CASNLLAGGGGDTQYF
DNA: TGTGCCAGCAACCTACTAGCGGGAGGAGGAGGAGATACGCAGTATTTT

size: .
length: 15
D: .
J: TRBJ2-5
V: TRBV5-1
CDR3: CASSLTRGARETQYF
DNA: TGCGCCAGCAGCTTGACGAGAGGAGCACGAGAGACCCAGTACTTC

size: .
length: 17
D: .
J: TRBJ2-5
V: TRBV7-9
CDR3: CASSFATGRHTGETQYF
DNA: TGTGCCAGCAGCTTCGCGACAGGGAGGCACACCGGGGAGACCCAGTACTTC